This T cell receptor beta chain is from a study of metastatic and nonmetastatic thyroid tumors. V lost 0 bases to trimming and J lost 0 bases, with 13 bases between them. CDR1 MNHEY and CDR2 SMNVEV come from the germline V gene (reference sequence). CDR3 length equals 17 residues. TCRdb re-called clones from the PCR reads using MiXCR. This table holds some 38,000 clones, around half found once. Before thyroid surgery, none of the patients had received any treatment. This clone was seen more than once but under ten times. The chain couples TRBV27 to TRBJ2-3, with D possibly TRBD2 on 5 matching bases. The material sequenced was tumor tissue. The receptor comes from a male donor with papillary thyroid cancer or a benign thyroid nodule (not recorded which). Some clones in this sample may be carry-over from other donors' samples. CDR3 amino acids: CASSLSDYAISTDTQYF. CDR3 bases: TGTGCCAGCAGTTTATCCGACTACGCGATTAGCACAGATACGCAGTATTTT.